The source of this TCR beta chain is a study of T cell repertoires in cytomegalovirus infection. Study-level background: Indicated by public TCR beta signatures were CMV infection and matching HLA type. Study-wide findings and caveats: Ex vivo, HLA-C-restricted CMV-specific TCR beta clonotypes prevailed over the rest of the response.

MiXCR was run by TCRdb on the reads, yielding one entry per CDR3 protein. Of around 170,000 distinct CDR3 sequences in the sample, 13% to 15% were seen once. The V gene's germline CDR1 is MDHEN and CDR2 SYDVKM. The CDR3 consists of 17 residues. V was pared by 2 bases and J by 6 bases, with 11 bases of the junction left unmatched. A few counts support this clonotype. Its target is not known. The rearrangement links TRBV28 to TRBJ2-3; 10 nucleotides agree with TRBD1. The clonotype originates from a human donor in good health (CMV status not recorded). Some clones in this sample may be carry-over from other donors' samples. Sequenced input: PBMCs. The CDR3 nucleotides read TGTGCCAGCAGTTTACCCTCCCGGACAGGGGGAAGGGATACGCAGTATTTT. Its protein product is CASSLPSRTGGRDTQYF.